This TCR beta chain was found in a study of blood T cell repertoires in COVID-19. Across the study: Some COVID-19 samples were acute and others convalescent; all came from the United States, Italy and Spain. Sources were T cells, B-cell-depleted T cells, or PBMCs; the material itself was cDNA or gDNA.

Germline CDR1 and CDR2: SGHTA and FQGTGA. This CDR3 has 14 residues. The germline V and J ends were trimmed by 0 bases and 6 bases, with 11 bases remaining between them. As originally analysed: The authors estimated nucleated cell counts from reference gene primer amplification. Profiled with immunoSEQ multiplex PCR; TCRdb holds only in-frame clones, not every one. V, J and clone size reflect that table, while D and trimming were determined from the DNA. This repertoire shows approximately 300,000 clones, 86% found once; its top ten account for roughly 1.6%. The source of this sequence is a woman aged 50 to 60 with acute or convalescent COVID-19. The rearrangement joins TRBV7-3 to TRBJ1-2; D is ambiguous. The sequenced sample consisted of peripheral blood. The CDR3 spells CASSLTYRGDGYTF. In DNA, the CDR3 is TGTGCCAGCAGCTTAACATATCGGGGTGATGGCTACACCTTC.